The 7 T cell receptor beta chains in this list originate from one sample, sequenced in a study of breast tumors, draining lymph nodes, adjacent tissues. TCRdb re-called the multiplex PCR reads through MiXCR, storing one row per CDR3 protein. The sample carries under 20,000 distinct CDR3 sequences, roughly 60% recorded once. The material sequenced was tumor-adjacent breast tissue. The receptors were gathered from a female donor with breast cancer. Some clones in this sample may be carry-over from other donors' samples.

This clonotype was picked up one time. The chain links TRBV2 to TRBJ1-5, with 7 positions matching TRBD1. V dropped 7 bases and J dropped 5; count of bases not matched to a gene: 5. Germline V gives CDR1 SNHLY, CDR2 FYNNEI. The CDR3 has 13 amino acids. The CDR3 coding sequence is TGTGCCAGCACCCGACAGGGTCATCAGCCCCAGCATTTT. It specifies CASTRQGHQPQHF.

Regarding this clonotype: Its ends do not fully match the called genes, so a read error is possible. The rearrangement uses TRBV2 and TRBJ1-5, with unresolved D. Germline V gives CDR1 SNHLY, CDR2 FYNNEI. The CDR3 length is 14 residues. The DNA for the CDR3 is TGTGCCAGCAGCCCCACAGAGGGCAACCAGCCCCAGCATTTT. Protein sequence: CASSPTEGNQPQHF.

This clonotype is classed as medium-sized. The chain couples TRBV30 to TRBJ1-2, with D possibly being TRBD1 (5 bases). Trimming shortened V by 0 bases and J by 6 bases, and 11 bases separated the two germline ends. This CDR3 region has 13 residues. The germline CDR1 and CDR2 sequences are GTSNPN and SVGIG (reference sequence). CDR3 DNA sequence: TGTGCCTGGAGTGTAGGGGTTTTGGATGGCTACACCTTC. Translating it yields CAWSVGVLDGYTF. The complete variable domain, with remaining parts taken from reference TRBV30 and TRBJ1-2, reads SQTIHQWPATLVQPVGSPLSLECTVEGTSNPNLYWYRQAAGRGLQLLFYSVGIGQISSEVPQNLSASRPQDRQFILSSKKLLLSDSGFYLCAWSVGVLDGYTFGSGTRLTVV.

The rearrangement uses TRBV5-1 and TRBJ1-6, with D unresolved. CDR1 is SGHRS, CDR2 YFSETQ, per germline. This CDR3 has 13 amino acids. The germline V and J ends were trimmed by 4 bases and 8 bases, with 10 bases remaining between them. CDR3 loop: CASSPTGDSPLHF. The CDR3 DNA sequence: TGCGCCAGCAGCCCGACGGGTGATTCACCCCTCCACTTT.

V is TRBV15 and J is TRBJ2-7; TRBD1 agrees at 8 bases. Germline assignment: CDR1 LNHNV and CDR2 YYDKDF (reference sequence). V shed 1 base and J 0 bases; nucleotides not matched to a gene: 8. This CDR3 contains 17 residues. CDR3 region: CATSRATGGHASYEQYF. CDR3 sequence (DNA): TGTGCCACCAGCAGAGCCACAGGGGGACACGCCTCCTACGAGCAGTACTTC.

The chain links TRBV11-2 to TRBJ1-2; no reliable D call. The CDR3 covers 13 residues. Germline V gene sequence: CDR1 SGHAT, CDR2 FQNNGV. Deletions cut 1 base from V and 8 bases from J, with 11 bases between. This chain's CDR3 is CASSLGTGIGYTF. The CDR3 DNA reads TGTGCCAGCAGCTTAGGTACGGGGATAGGCTACACCTTC.

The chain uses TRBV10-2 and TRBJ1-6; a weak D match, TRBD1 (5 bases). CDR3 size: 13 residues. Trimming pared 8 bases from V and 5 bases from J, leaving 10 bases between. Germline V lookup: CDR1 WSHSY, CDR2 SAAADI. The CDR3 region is CASEDSNNSPLHF. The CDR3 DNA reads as TGCGCCAGCGAAGACAGTAATAATTCACCCCTCCACTTT.